This TCR beta chain was captured in a study of HIV-infected children after antiretroviral therapy interruption. Study details: For the interruption arm, samples span week 0 through about 3 years after study end.

RNA-based 3' RACE libraries used unique molecular identifiers. TCRdb redid the calling of the 3' RACE reads with MiXCR, one entry per CDR3 protein. The sample comprises tens of thousands of distinct CDR3 sequences, around 4.1% of which are singletons, and approximately 0.7% rests with the top ten. Documented treatment: PENTA 11 planned treatment interruption arm or continuous ART arm. This CDR3 is 16 amino acids long. Germline CDR1 reads SNHLY; CDR2 reads FYNNEI. V lost 6 bases and J lost 6; bases outside the gene matches: 7. This clonotype was found many times. The receptor was derived from a pool of human donors with HIV. The specimen comprised CD45RA+ CD4+ T cells from PBMCs, pooled from several time points, sampled from a donor given antiretroviral therapy, either interrupted or continuous. Subset defined: naive CD4+ CD45RA+ CD45RO- T cells. The chain carries TRBV2 and TRBJ2-1; TRBD2 matches at 14 bases. The CDR3, as DNA: TGTGCCAGCAGCGCGGGACTAGCGGGGGACTCCAATGAGCAGTTCTTC. It translates to CASSAGLAGDSNEQFF.